This T cell receptor (beta chain) comes out of a study of T cell responses to AZD1222 COVID-19 vaccine. Study overall: Second doses that came at about 4 or about 12 weeks were put together. Study-level results: Just 5 or 6 AZD1222 recipients tested seropositive at baseline. Once two AZD1222 doses were given, Spike-specific TCR breadth and depth went up. It should be noted that donors were predominantly white British and more often female, and clonal diversity was possibly underestimated.

To note about this clone: No antigen is known for it.

The V gene's germline CDR1 is MNHEY and CDR2 SMNVEV (reference sequence). Trimming removed 5 bases from V and 2 bases from J, with 7 bases in between. The CDR3 has 13 residues. The protocol was immunoSEQ multiplex PCR, while the TCRdb copy is restricted to in-frame clones and leaves out a portion. The table includes some 160,000 clones, 85% to 95% detected once. This TCR came from an adult in good health. This sample comprised peripheral blood, obtained on day 0 of AZD1222 vaccination. V usage is TRBV27 and J usage is TRBJ2-1; D is unclear. CDR3 sequence reads: CASSRVTYNEQFF. Written as DNA, the CDR3 is TGTGCCAGCAGTAGGGTTACCTACAATGAGCAGTTCTTC.